Following are 22 T cell receptor beta chains from one sample sequenced in a study of blood T cell repertoires in COVID-19. Sequencing was performed with immunoSEQ multiplex PCR; in TCRdb, only in-frame clones are kept and a portion is missing. Seen here are approximately 190,000 clones, 79% observed once, and the top ten hold approximately 15%. Sequencing used peripheral blood. The receptors stem from a man in his sixties with active or convalescent COVID-19.

This chain joins TRBV19 and TRBJ2-2; D possibly corresponds to TRBD1 (5 bases). Germline V CDR1 and CDR2: LNHDA, SQIVND (reference sequence). The CDR3 is 14 amino acids. The V end lost 0 bases, the J end lost 6 bases, and 8 bases lay between the germline ends. The CDR3 protein is CASSIEGEAGELFF. CDR3 sequence (DNA): TGTGCCAGTAGTATAGAAGGGGAAGCCGGGGAGCTGTTTTTT.

This sequence joins TRBV5-6 and TRBJ1-3; D uncertain. This CDR3 has 13 residues. Trimming cost V 7 bases and J 2 bases, with 10 bases left between them. CDR1 is SGHDT and CDR2 is YYEEEE in the germline V gene. Here the CDR3 DNA reads TGTGCCAGCCGCCAGAATACTGGAAACACCATATATTTT. As protein: CASRQNTGNTIYF.

The V call is TRBV5-1, the J call TRBJ2-3; D unresolved. From germline, CDR1 is SGHRS and CDR2 YFSETQ. The CDR3 length is 14 residues. The ends were cut back, 0 bases at V and 4 bases at J, with 9 bases in the middle. DNA for the CDR3: TGCGCCAGCAGCTTGGGCACCAGTTCAGATACGCAGTATTTT. As protein: CASSLGTSSDTQYF.

V and J are TRBV10-3 and TRBJ2-7; 9 bases are shared with TRBD1. Per the germline V gene, CDR1 is ENHRY and CDR2 is SYGVKD. V lost 0 bases to trimming and J lost 6 bases; unmatched junction nucleotides: 9. This CDR3 comprises 16 residues. The CDR3 DNA reads as TGTGCCATCAGTGAGTCGGGTCCCGGGACAGGGTTCGAGCAGTACTTC. This gives the protein CAISESGPGTGFEQYF.

The chain has TRBV6-2 or TRBV6-3 and TRBJ2-7, with 12 bases identical to TRBD2. Germline V gene sequence: CDR1 MNHEY, CDR2 SVGEGT. This CDR3 has 15 residues. Trimming at V came to 0 bases and at J to 6 bases, leaving 3 bases not matched to a gene. CDR3 bases: TGTGCCAGCAGTTACTCGTCGGGACTAGCGGGCGAGCAGTACTTC. It codes for CASSYSSGLAGEQYF.

The chain links TRBV2 to TRBJ2-3; TRBD2 aligns across 7 bases. The trim removed 8 bases at V and 1 base at J, leaving 6 bases unmatched. The CDR3 loop spans 14 amino acids. Germline loops: CDR1 SNHLY, CDR2 FYNNEI. Here the CDR3 reads CASRGGTGTDTQYF. CDR3 coding DNA: TGTGCCAGCCGCGGGGGAACTGGCACAGATACGCAGTATTTT.

The chain couples TRBV11-2 to TRBJ2-2; 11 nucleotides line up with TRBD2. The V segment lost 4 bases and the J segment 4 bases; nucleotides outside the gene matches: 14. CDR1 is SGHAT and CDR2 is FQNNGV in the germline V gene. The CDR3 is 19 amino acids. For the CDR3, the DNA is TGTGCCAGCAGCTCCCGCCCTAGCGGGAGGCCAGGGACCACCGGGGAGCTGTTTTTT. Encoded protein: CASSSRPSGRPGTTGELFF.

V gene TRBV7-2 combines with J gene TRBJ2-7; D gene unclear. Deletions cut 4 bases from V and 2 bases from J, with 9 bases between. This CDR3 has 13 residues. Germline CDR1 and CDR2: SGHTA and FQGNSA. The CDR3 DNA follows: TGTGCCAGCAGCTCCACTAAGCCCTACGAGCAGTACTTC. Its translation: CASSSTKPYEQYF. The whole variable domain, filled in from reference TRBV7-2 and TRBJ2-7, reads GAGVSQSPSNKVTEKGKDVELRCDPISGHTALYWYRQSLGQGLEFLIYFQGNSAPDKSGLPSDRFSAERTGGSVSTLTIQRTQQEDSAVYLCASSSTKPYEQYFGPGTRLTVT.

Concerning this clone: An end of the junction differs from the germline gene, which may be a read error. This rearrangement joins TRBV9 to TRBJ2-2, with TRBD1 matching 7 bases. Germline V gives CDR1 SGDLS, CDR2 YYNGEE. The CDR3 has 16 residues. This CDR3 is CANSRHRGVNTGELFF. The CDR3 coding sequence is TGTGCCAACAGCAGACACAGGGGAGTGAACACCGGGGAGCTGTTTTTT.

This clone has a single count. This chain's CDR3 is CSVAGTSGSNEQFF. The CDR3 nucleotides are TGCAGCGTTGCCGGGACTAGCGGCAGTAATGAGCAGTTCTTC. This chain joins TRBV29-1 and TRBJ2-1; 11 positions agree with TRBD2. The CDR3 is 14 residues long. CDR1 and CDR2 from the germline V gene are SQVTM and ANQGSEA. Trimming took 4 bases from V and 7 from J; bases not matched to a gene: 6.

The J gene is TRBJ1-6, the V gene TRBV9, with D possibly being TRBD1 (6 bases). Deletions cut 3 bases from V and 11 bases from J, with 18 bases between. The V gene's germline CDR1 is SGDLS and CDR2 YYNGEE. The CDR3 sequence is 15 residues long. This chain's CDR3 is CASSARDIGATPLHF. The CDR3 nucleotides are TGTGCCAGCAGCGCCCGGGACATCGGGGCAACACCCCTCCACTTT.

The chain uses TRBV2 and TRBJ1-4; 7 nucleotides match TRBD1. Trimming cost V 2 bases and J 0 bases; bases outside gene matches: 0. CDR3 length equals 15 residues. Germline loops: CDR1 SNHLY, CDR2 FYNNEI. This CDR3 reads CASSETGATNEKLFF. The CDR3 DNA follows: TGTGCCAGCAGTGAAACAGGGGCAACTAATGAAAAACTGTTTTTT.

CDR3 in amino acids: CASSQGQPSSYNSPLHF. The CDR3 bases are TGTGCCAGCAGCCAGGGACAGCCGAGCTCCTATAATTCACCCCTCCACTTT. This chain uses TRBV7-2 with TRBJ1-6; 7 nucleotides line up with TRBD1. The trim removed 5 bases at V and 0 bases at J, leaving 7 bases unmatched. The germline V gene has CDR1 SGHTA and CDR2 FQGNSA. The CDR3 loop spans 17 amino acids.

The chain is built from TRBV28 and TRBJ1-1, with a tentative D call TRBD1 (5 bases). Looked up from germline, CDR1 is MDHEN and CDR2 is SYDVKM. The CDR3 has 12 residues. The ends were cut back, 10 bases at V and 10 bases at J, with 19 bases in the middle. CDR3 amino acids: CATNGEGRRAFF. The CDR3 region has the DNA TGTGCCACCAACGGGGAGGGACGAAGAGCTTTCTTT.

The V gene is TRBV4-2, the J gene TRBJ2-3, with a possible D match to TRBD2 (6 bases). The CDR3 is 16 amino acids. With 1 base removed from V and 11 bases from J, the gap between germline ends came to 22 bases. Germline V gene data show CDR1 as LGHNA and CDR2 as YNFKEQ. The CDR3 DNA reads as TGTGCCAGCAGCCAAGTCAGGCTGCGCGGGGTATTAGGGCAGTATTTT. It yields the protein CASSQVRLRGVLGQYF.

The chain recombines TRBV10-2 with TRBJ2-7, with TRBD2 matching 12 bases. The length of the CDR3 is 15 residues. V lost 3 bases, J lost 3 bases, and 3 bases stayed unmatched. CDR1 is WSHSY and CDR2 is SAAADI in the germline V gene. The CDR3 reads CASSDRTSGIYEQYF. CDR3 in DNA: TGCGCCAGCAGTGACCGGACTAGCGGGATCTACGAGCAGTACTTC.

V usage is TRBV5-1 and J usage is TRBJ2-2, with D hard to call. Germline CDR1 is SGHRS and CDR2 is YFSETQ. The CDR3 is 14 residues long. The ends were cut back, 0 bases at V and 5 bases at J, with 8 bases in the middle. CDR3 loop: CASSLGHTTGELFF. Written as DNA, the CDR3 is TGCGCCAGCAGCTTGGGACATACGACCGGGGAGCTGTTTTTT.

The chain employs TRBV6-5 and TRBJ1-1; 7 nucleotides agree with TRBD1. The CDR3 totals 14 residues. CDR1 and CDR2 from the germline V gene are MNHEY and SVGAGI. With 6 bases clipped from V and 1 base from J, the junction kept 5 bases outside the gene matches. Here the CDR3 reads CASRNDRANTEAFF. The DNA of the CDR3 is TGTGCCAGCAGAAACGACAGGGCGAACACTGAAGCTTTCTTT.

The V call is TRBV21-1, the J call TRBJ1-5. TRBV21-1 is an annotated pseudogene. This CDR3 has 16 amino acids. In DNA, the CDR3 is TGTGCCAGCACCACCGGACAGCGGGGGGATCCTCAGCCCCAGCATTTT. Protein product: CASTTGQRGDPQPQHF.

V gene TRBV7-3 combines with J gene TRBJ2-5; 7 bases map to TRBD2. The J segment lost 1 base and the V segment lost 3 bases, leaving 2 bases of the junction unmatched. From germline, CDR1 is SGHTA and CDR2 FQGTGA. The CDR3 consists of 14 residues. CDR3 bases: TGTGCCAGCAGCTTGGGGGGGACCCAAGAGACCCAGTACTTC. This translates into CASSLGGTQETQYF.

The chain is built from TRBV20-1 and TRBJ2-1; 7 positions match TRBD2. The CDR3 spans 13 residues. The J segment lost 12 bases and the V segment lost 3 bases, leaving 11 bases of the junction unmatched. CDR1 is DFQATT, CDR2 SNEGSKA, per germline (reference sequence). The CDR3 spells CSASKGTGGPQFF. DNA of the CDR3: TGCAGTGCTAGTAAGGGGACGGGAGGCCCGCAGTTCTTC.

The chain links TRBV28 to TRBJ1-1; D is perhaps TRBD1 (6 bases). Per the germline V gene, CDR1 is MDHEN and CDR2 is SYDVKM. This CDR3 has 13 amino acids. The V end was cut by 10 bases, the J end by 0 bases, with 12 bases between. The CDR3 region has the DNA TGTGCCACCCACAGGGACATGAACACTGAAGCTTTCTTT. Translating gives CATHRDMNTEAFF.